The 10 T cell receptor beta chains given below trace back to one sample, sequenced in a study of blood T cell repertoires in COVID-19. TCRdb keeps only in-frame clones here, not all; method: immunoSEQ multiplex PCR. The repertoire consists of tens of thousands of clones, with around 92% occurring once and the leading ten covering roughly 3%. Specimen: peripheral blood. The receptors originated from a woman in her seventies with active COVID-19.

The gene calls are TRBV10-3 and TRBJ2-1; 8 bases fit TRBD1. V shed 5 bases, J shed 6 bases, and the junction held 3 bases outside the gene matches. Germline lookup yields CDR1 ENHRY and CDR2 SYGVKD. This CDR3 comprises 13 residues. The CDR3 nucleotides are TGTGCCATCAGTAAGGACAGGGTCAATGAGCAGTTCTTC. Amino acids: CAISKDRVNEQFF.

This chain connects TRBV6-2 or TRBV6-3 to TRBJ1-2, with D unresolved. Looked up from germline, CDR1 is MNHEY and CDR2 is SVGEGT. V lost 5 bases and J 2 bases, leaving 9 bases between the germline ends. The CDR3 totals 13 residues. The CDR3 nucleotides are TGTGCCAGCAGTCCGACACCGAACTATGGCTACACCTTC. This codes for CASSPTPNYGYTF.

V and J are TRBV7-2 and TRBJ1-4; 8 bases map to TRBD1. Trimming took 6 bases from V and 8 from J; bases not matched to a gene: 8. This CDR3 region has 14 residues. CDR1 and CDR2 (germline): SGHTA, FQGNSA. In DNA form, the CDR3 reads TGTGCCAGCAGTCAAGGACAGGGAGGAGAAAAACTGTTTTTT. Its protein is CASSQGQGGEKLFF.

The CDR3 nucleotides are TGCAGTGCTAGTTCAGGGACAATCTACAATGAGCAGTTCTTC. The encoded protein is CSASSGTIYNEQFF. The J gene is TRBJ2-1, the V gene TRBV20-1, with a possible D match to TRBD1 (6 bases). In germline, CDR1 is DFQATT, CDR2 SNEGSKA (reference sequence). V lost 3 bases and J lost 3, with 12 bases in between. This CDR3 is 14 amino acids long.

This chain joins TRBV6-2 or TRBV6-3 and TRBJ2-6; 8 bases agree with TRBD2. The CDR3 contains 19 residues. J lost 0 bases, V lost 2 bases, and 9 bases had no gene match. From germline, CDR1 is MNHEY and CDR2 SVGEGT. CDR3 region: CASSYLWLAGDSGANVLTF. The CDR3 nucleotides are TGTGCCAGCAGTTACCTTTGGCTAGCGGGCGACTCTGGGGCCAACGTCCTGACTTTC.

The rearrangement uses TRBV27 and TRBJ2-1; unclear D gene. Germline assignment: CDR1 MNHEY and CDR2 SMNVEV (reference sequence). The ends were cut back, 3 bases at V and 2 bases at J, with 14 bases in the middle. The CDR3 is 16 amino acids. CDR3 in amino acids: CASSFLTHPTYNEQFF. CDR3 coding DNA: TGTGCCAGCAGTTTTTTGACACACCCCACCTACAATGAGCAGTTCTTC.

V usage is TRBV19 and J usage is TRBJ2-1; 9 bases are a match to TRBD2. CDR1 is LNHDA, CDR2 SQIVND, per germline (reference sequence). Trimming took 4 bases from V and 14 from J; bases not matched to a gene: 12. The CDR3 spans 14 residues. The CDR3 coding sequence is TGTGCCAGTAGTAGGGGCTGGGGGGCTAGCGGGAAGTTCTTC. Encoded protein: CASSRGWGASGKFF.

The chain combines TRBV4-3 with TRBJ1-1; D gene unclear. Trimming shortened V by 0 bases and J by 0 bases, and 8 bases separated the two germline ends. CDR3 length: 15 amino acids. Looked up from germline, CDR1 is LGHNA and CDR2 is YSLEER. The DNA for the CDR3 is TGCGCCAGCAGCCAAGATTACAGAGTGAACACTGAAGCTTTCTTT. Amino acids: CASSQDYRVNTEAFF.

This chain joins TRBV4-3 and TRBJ1-1; perhaps TRBD1 as D (5 bases). Germline-derived CDR1 and CDR2 are LGHNA and YSLEER. The CDR3 consists of 15 residues. V was cut by 1 base and J by 4 bases, with 13 bases left in between. The chain's CDR3 is CASSQGAGIGTEAFF. For the CDR3, the DNA is TGCGCCAGCAGCCAAGGGGCAGGGATTGGCACTGAAGCTTTCTTT.

This chain connects TRBV11-3 to TRBJ2-2; 9 bases align to TRBD1. This CDR3 region has 16 residues. Germline V lookup: CDR1 SGHNT, CDR2 YENEEA. V was clipped by 7 bases and J by 2 bases; unmatched bases: 8. This chain's CDR3 is CASTTGTGKNTGELFF. In DNA form, the CDR3 reads TGTGCCAGCACCACCGGGACAGGGAAAAACACCGGGGAGCTGTTTTTT.